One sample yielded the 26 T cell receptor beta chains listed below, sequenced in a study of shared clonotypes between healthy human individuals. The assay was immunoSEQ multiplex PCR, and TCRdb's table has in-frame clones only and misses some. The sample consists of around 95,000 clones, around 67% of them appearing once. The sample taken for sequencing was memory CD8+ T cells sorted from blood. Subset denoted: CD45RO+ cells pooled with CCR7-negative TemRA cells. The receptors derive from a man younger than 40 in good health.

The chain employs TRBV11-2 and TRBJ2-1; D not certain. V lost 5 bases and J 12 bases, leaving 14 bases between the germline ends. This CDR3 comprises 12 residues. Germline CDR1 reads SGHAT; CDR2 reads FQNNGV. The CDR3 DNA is TGTGCCAGCAGCCCTAGGGCCGACGCGCAGTTCTTC. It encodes CASSPRADAQFF.

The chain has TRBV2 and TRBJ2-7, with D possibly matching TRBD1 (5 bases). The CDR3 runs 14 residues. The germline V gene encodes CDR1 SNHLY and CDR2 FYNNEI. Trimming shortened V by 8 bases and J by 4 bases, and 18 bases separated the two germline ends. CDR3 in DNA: TGTGCCAGCGCTCTGGACAAGGACGCTTACGAGCAGTACTTC. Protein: CASALDKDAYEQYF.

CDR3 in amino acids: CASSLEGRAVNEKLFF. CDR3 in DNA: TGTGCCAGCAGCTTAGAGGGGAGGGCAGTTAATGAAAAACTGTTTTTT. V usage is TRBV11-2 and J usage is TRBJ1-4, with no clear D. Germline V CDR1 and CDR2: SGHAT, FQNNGV. V shed 0 bases and J shed 4 bases, with 12 bases lying between them. CDR3 length equals 16 residues. The full variable domain, completed using reference TRBV11-2 and TRBJ1-4, is EAGVAQSPRYKIIEKRQSVAFWCNPISGHATLYWYQQILGQGPKLLIQFQNNGVVDDSQLPKDRFSAERLKGVDSTLKIQPAKLEDSAVYLCASSLEGRAVNEKLFFGSGTQLSVL.

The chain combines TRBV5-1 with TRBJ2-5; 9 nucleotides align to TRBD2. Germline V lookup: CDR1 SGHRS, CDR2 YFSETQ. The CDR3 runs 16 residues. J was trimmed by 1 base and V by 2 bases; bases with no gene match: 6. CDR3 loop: CASSFRGGRAQETQYF. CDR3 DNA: TGCGCCAGCAGCTTCCGAGGCGGGAGGGCCCAAGAGACCCAGTACTTC.

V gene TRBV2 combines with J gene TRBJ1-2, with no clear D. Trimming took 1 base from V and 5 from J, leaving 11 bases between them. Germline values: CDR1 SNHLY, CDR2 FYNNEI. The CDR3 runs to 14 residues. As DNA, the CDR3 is TGTGCCAGCAGTGAAGTCGGCTACCCTTATGGCTACACCTTC. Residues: CASSEVGYPYGYTF.

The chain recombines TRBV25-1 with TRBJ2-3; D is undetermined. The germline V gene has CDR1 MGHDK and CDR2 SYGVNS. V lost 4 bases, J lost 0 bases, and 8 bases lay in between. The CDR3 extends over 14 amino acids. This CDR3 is CASSGQLSTDTQYF. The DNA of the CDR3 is TGTGCCAGCAGTGGCCAGTTAAGCACAGATACGCAGTATTTT.

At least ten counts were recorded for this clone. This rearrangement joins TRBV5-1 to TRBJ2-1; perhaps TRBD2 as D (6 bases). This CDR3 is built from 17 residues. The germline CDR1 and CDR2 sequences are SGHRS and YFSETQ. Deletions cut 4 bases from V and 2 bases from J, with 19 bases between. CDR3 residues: CASSAPGGSSTYNEQFF. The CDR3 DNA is TGCGCCAGCAGCGCGCCCGGAGGGAGTTCCACCTACAATGAGCAGTTCTTC.

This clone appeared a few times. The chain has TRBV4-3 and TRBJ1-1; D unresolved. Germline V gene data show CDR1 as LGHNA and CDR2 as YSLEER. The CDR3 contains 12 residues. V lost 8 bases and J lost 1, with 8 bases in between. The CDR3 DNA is TGCGCCAGCCCCCAACGGAACACTGAAGCTTTCTTT. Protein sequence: CASPQRNTEAFF.

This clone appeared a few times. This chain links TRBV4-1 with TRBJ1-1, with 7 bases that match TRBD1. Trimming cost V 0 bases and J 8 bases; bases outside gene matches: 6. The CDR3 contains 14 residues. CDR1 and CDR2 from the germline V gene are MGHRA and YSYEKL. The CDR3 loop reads CASSQEGRDSEAFF. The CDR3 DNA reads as TGCGCCAGCAGCCAAGAAGGGAGGGACAGCGAAGCTTTCTTT.

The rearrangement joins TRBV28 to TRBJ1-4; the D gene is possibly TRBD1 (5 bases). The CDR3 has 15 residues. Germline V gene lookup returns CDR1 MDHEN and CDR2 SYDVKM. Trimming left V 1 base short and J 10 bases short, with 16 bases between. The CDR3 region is CASSLSVSPQGKLFF. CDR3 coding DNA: TGTGCCAGCAGTTTATCTGTGTCCCCGCAGGGAAAACTGTTTTTT.

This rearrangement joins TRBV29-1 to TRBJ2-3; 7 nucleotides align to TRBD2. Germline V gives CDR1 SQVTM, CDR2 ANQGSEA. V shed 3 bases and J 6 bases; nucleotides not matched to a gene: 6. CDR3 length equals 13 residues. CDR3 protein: CSVERGNEDTQYF. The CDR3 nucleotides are TGCAGCGTTGAGCGGGGGAACGAGGATACGCAGTATTTT.

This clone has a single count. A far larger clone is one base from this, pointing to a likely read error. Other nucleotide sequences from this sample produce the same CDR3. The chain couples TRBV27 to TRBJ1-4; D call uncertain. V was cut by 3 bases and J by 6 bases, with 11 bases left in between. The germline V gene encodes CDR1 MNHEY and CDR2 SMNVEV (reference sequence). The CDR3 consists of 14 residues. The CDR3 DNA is TGTGCCAGCAGTTTGTTCGGGTATGATGAAAAACTGTTTTTT. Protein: CASSLFGYDEKLFF.

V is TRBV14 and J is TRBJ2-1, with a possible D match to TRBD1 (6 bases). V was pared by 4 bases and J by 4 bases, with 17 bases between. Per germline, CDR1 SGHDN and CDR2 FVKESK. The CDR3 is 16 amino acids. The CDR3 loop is CASSRMKTGLYNEQFF. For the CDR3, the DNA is TGTGCCAGCAGCCGCATGAAGACAGGACTTTACAATGAGCAGTTCTTC.

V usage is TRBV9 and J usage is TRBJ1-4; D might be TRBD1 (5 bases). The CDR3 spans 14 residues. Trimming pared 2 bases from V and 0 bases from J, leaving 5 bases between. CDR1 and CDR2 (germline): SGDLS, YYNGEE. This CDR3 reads CASSVGPTNEKLFF. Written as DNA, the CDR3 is TGTGCCAGCAGCGTGGGGCCAACTAATGAAAAACTGTTTTTT.

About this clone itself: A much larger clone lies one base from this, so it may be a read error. The CDR3: CASSTGTGGYEQYF. The CDR3 DNA sequence: TGTGCCAGCAGTACCGGGACAGGGGGCTACGAGCAGTACTTC. V is TRBV25-1 and J is TRBJ2-7; 11 bases match TRBD1. Per germline, CDR1 MGHDK and CDR2 SYGVNS. The length of the CDR3 is 14 residues. V dropped 5 bases and J dropped 3; count of bases not matched to a gene: 3.

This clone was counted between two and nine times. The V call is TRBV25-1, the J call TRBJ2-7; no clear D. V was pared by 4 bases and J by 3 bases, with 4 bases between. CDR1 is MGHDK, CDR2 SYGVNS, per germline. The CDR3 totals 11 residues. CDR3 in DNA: TGTGCCAGCAGTGTACTCTACGAGCAGTACTTC. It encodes CASSVLYEQYF.

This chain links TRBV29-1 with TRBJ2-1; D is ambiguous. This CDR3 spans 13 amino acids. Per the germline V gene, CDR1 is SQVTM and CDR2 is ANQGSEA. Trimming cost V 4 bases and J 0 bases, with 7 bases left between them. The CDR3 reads CSVAADSYNEQFF. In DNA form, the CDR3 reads TGCAGCGTTGCCGCAGACTCCTACAATGAGCAGTTCTTC.

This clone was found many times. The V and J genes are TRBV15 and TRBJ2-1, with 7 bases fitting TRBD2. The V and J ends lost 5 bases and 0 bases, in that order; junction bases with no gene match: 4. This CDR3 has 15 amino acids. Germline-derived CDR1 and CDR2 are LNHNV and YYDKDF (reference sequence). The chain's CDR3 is CATSLTSDSYNEQFF. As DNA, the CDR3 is TGTGCCACCAGCTTAACTAGCGACTCCTACAATGAGCAGTTCTTC. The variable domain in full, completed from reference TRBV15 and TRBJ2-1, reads DAMVIQNPRYQVTQFGKPVTLSCSQTLNHNVMYWYQQKSSQAPKLLFHYYDKDFNNEADTPDNFQSRRPNTSFCFLDIRSPGLGDTAMYLCATSLTSDSYNEQFFGPGTRLTVL.

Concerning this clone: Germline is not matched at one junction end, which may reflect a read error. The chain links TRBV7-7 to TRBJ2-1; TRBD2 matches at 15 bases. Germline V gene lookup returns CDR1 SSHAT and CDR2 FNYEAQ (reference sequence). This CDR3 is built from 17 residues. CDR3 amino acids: CASSLGTSGGPYNEQFF. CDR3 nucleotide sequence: TGTGCTAGCAGCTTAGGGACTAGCGGGGGGCCTTACAATGAGCAGTTCTTC.

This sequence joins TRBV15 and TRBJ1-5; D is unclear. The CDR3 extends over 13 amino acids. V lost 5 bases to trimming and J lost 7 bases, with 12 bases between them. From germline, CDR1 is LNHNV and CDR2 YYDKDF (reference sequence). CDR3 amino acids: CATSVQLRQPQHF. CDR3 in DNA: TGTGCCACCAGCGTTCAACTTAGGCAGCCCCAGCATTTT.

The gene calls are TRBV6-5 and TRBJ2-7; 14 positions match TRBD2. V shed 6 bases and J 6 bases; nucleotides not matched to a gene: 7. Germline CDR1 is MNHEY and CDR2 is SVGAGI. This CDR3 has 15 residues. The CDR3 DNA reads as TGTGCCAGCAGCCGGGGACTAGCGGGAGTAGCCGAGCAGTACTTC. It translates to CASSRGLAGVAEQYF.

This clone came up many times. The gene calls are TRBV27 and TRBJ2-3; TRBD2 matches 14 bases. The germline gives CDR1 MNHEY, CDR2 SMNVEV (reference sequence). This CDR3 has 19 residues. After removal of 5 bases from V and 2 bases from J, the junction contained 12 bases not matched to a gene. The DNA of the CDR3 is TGTGCCAGCAGTCTAAGACTACCGGGACTAGCGGGAGTCACAGATACGCAGTATTTT. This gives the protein CASSLRLPGLAGVTDTQYF.

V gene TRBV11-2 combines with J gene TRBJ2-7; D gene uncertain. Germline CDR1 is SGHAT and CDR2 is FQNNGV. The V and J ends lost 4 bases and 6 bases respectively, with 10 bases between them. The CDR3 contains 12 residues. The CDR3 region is CASSSAIGEQYF. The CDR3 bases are TGTGCCAGCAGCTCCGCAATTGGCGAGCAGTACTTC.

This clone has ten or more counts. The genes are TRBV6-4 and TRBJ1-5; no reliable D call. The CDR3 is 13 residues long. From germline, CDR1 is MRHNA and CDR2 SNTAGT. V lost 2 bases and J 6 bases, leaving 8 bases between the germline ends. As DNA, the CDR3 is TGTGCCAGCAGTGACGCGGACGGTCAGCCCCAGCATTTT. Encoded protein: CASSDADGQPQHF.

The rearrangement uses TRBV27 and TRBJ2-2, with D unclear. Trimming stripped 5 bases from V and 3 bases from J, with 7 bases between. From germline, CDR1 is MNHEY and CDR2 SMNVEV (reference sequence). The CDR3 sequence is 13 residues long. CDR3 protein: CASSPVDTGELFF. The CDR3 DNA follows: TGTGCCAGCAGTCCCGTTGACACCGGGGAGCTGTTTTTT.

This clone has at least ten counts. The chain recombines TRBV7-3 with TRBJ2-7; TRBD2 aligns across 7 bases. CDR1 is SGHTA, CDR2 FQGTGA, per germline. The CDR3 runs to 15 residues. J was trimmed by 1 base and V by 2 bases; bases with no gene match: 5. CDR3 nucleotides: TGTGCCAGCAGCTTACAGCGGGGCCCGTCCTACGAGCAGTACTTC. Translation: CASSLQRGPSYEQYF.